This passage covers 19 T cell receptor beta chains from one sample sequenced in a study of T and B cells in COVID-19 patients. Blood genomic DNA input for TRB amplification was 250-500 ng. TRB rearrangements were amplified by multiplex PCR with BIOMED2 TRB-A/B primers. MiXCR was run by TCRdb on the multiplex PCR reads, yielding one entry per CDR3 protein. Of 20,000 to 25,000 distinct CDR3 sequences in the sample, 25% to 30% were seen once. What was sequenced was blood. Receptor source: a human donor who had recovered from COVID-19.

This chain joins TRBV20-1 and TRBJ2-2, with 8 bases fitting TRBD2. CDR1 is DFQATT and CDR2 is SNEGSKA in the germline V gene (reference sequence). This CDR3 spans 16 amino acids. Trimming removed 1 base from V and 6 bases from J; junction bases left unmatched: 10. The DNA of the CDR3 is TGCAGTGCTAGAGTCAGCGGGAGAGGTGGCGCCGGGGAGCTGTTTTTT. This translates into CSARVSGRGGAGELFF.

This clonotype has a single count. The V gene is TRBV6-5, the J gene TRBJ2-1, with TRBD2 matching 13 bases. V lost 6 bases, J lost 12 bases, and 11 bases stayed unmatched. The CDR3 contains 15 residues. The germline V gene encodes CDR1 MNHEY and CDR2 SVGAGI. The CDR3 here is CASSPGLAGASMQFF. The CDR3 DNA is TGTGCCAGCAGCCCCGGACTAGCGGGGGCATCGATGCAGTTCTTC.

This clonotype was counted ten times or more. CDR3 sequence reads: CASSELAVNGYTF. The CDR3 DNA reads TGTGCCAGCAGTGAACTGGCTGTGAATGGCTACACCTTC. The chain recombines TRBV6-1 with TRBJ1-2; unclear D gene. The germline V gene encodes CDR1 MNHNS and CDR2 SASEGT. There are 13 residues in the CDR3. The V end was cut by 2 bases, the J end by 6 bases, with 10 bases between.

About this clonotype itself: This may stem from a read error, because a much larger clone lies one nucleotide away. V and J are TRBV5-5 and TRBJ2-7; 8 bases agree with TRBD2. This CDR3 spans 15 amino acids. The germline V gene encodes CDR1 SGHKS and CDR2 YYEKEE (reference sequence). CDR3 DNA sequence: TGTGCCTGCAGCTTGTCGGGACTAGGGGCGTACGAGCAGTACTTC. It is translated as CACSLSGLGAYEQYF. Supplemented by reference TRBV5-5 and TRBJ2-7, the full variable domain reads DAGVTQSPTHLIKTRGQQVTLRCSPISGHKSVSWYQQVLGQGPQFIFQYYEKEERGRGNFPDRFSARQFPNYSSELNVNALLLGDSALYLCACSLSGLGAYEQYFGPGTRLTVT.

The gene calls are TRBV27 and TRBJ2-7; D not resolved. This CDR3 is 14 amino acids long. V lost 5 bases and J 0 bases, leaving 11 bases between the germline ends. The germline V gene encodes CDR1 MNHEY and CDR2 SMNVEV (reference sequence). The CDR3 DNA follows: TGTGCCAGCAGTCCTGGCTCCTTCTCCTACGAGCAGTACTTC. Translated, it gives CASSPGSFSYEQYF.

Remarks on this clonotype: Just one base apart from a much larger clone, this may be a read error. The chain is built from TRBV19 and TRBJ2-1; D is unclear. V gave up 5 bases and J gave up 0 bases, with 14 bases separating them. Germline V lookup: CDR1 LNHDA, CDR2 SQIVND (reference sequence). This CDR3 is 16 amino acids long. The CDR3 is CASSVLHLNSYNEQFF. DNA for the CDR3: TGTGCCAGTAGTGTACTTCACTTGAACTCCTACAATGAGCAGTTCTTC.

The genes are TRBV5-1 and TRBJ2-7; 11 bases align to TRBD2. Per the germline V gene, CDR1 is SGHRS and CDR2 is YFSETQ. With 4 bases clipped from V and 5 bases from J, the junction kept 8 bases outside the gene matches. This CDR3 spans 15 amino acids. The CDR3 DNA reads TGCGCCAGCAGCGCACTGACTAGCGGGAAGGACGAGCAGTACTTC. Its translation is CASSALTSGKDEQYF. The complete variable domain, with remaining parts taken from reference TRBV5-1 and TRBJ2-7, reads KAGVTQTPRYLIKTRGQQVTLSCSPISGHRSVSWYQQTPGQGLQFLFEYFSETQRNKGNFPGRFSGRQFSNSRSEMNVSTLELGDSALYLCASSALTSGKDEQYFGPGTRLTVT.

The chain couples TRBV5-6 to TRBJ2-5, with D hard to call. Germline V gene lookup returns CDR1 SGHDT and CDR2 YYEEEE. Between the trimmed V and J ends, which lost 9 bases and 2 bases, there was a span of 17 bases. CDR3 length: 14 amino acids. The CDR3 DNA sequence: TGTGCCATCAGTGAGTCTGGCGGACAAGAGACCCAGTACTTC. Protein sequence: CAISESGGQETQYF.

At least ten counts were recorded for this clonotype. This chain links TRBV19 with TRBJ2-7, with 7 bases fitting TRBD1. The CDR3 is 14 residues long. Germline-derived CDR1 and CDR2 are LNHDA and SQIVND (reference sequence). Germline trimming cut 4 bases from V and 2 bases from J; bases unmatched to any gene: 5. In nucleotides, the CDR3 is TGTGCCAGTAGTAGCAGACAGGGAGCCTACGAGCAGTACTTC. Its protein product is CASSSRQGAYEQYF.

The chain joins TRBV20-1 to TRBJ1-2; D remains ambiguous. V lost 4 bases and J lost 1, with 10 bases in between. The CDR3 extends over 13 amino acids. CDR1 DFQATT and CDR2 SNEGSKA come from the germline V gene (reference sequence). The CDR3: CSAILGFNYGYTF. The CDR3 DNA is TGCAGTGCTATTTTGGGGTTTAACTATGGCTACACCTTC.

There are a few counts of this clonotype. V gene TRBV27 combines with J gene TRBJ2-7, with D unresolved. The V and J ends lost 3 bases and 0 bases respectively, with 6 bases between them. The CDR3 sequence is 13 residues long. Germline assignment: CDR1 MNHEY and CDR2 SMNVEV (reference sequence). The CDR3 DNA is TGTGCCAGCAGTTTTGGCGGCTCCTACGAGCAGTACTTC. This translates into CASSFGGSYEQYF.

This clonotype came up a few times. The chain combines TRBV6-6 with TRBJ2-7; D unresolved. V gave up 4 bases and J gave up 5 bases, with 9 bases separating them. The CDR3 is 12 amino acids. CDR1 and CDR2 (germline): MNHNY, SVGAGI (reference sequence). The CDR3 loop reads CASSSVKDEQYF. CDR3 DNA: TGTGCCAGCAGTTCGGTCAAGGACGAGCAGTACTTC.

V and J are TRBV20-1 and TRBJ2-7; no definite D call. Germline CDR1 and CDR2: DFQATT and SNEGSKA (reference sequence). CDR3 length: 14 residues. V dropped 5 bases and J dropped 1 base, with 15 bases sitting between them. In DNA form, the CDR3 reads TGCAGTGCTTCTGACCGCCAGTTATCCTACGAGCAGTACTTC. It yields the protein CSASDRQLSYEQYF.

By share, this clonotype ranks as medium-sized. V gene TRBV30 combines with J gene TRBJ2-1; 9 positions agree with TRBD2. CDR1 is GTSNPN, CDR2 SVGIG, per germline (reference sequence). The CDR3 is made up of 14 amino acids. V shed 5 bases and J 2 bases; nucleotides not matched to a gene: 4. CDR3 bases: TGTGCCTGGCAGACTAGCGGCACCTACAATGAGCAGTTCTTC. Protein: CAWQTSGTYNEQFF.

This chain uses TRBV10-3 with TRBJ2-7; 7 bases line up with TRBD2. The V gene end was trimmed by 9 bases and the J gene end by 0 bases; junction bases not matched to a gene: 5. There are 13 residues in the CDR3. Germline CDR1 ENHRY, CDR2 SYGVKD. Written as DNA, the CDR3 is TGTGCCATTTCTAGCGGAGACTCCTACGAGCAGTACTTC. Its translation is CAISSGDSYEQYF.

In its sample, this clonotype is medium-sized. This sequence joins TRBV19 and TRBJ1-2, with 10 bases lining up with TRBD1. This CDR3 has 13 amino acids. J was trimmed by 3 bases and V by 6 bases; bases with no gene match: 1. The germline V gene encodes CDR1 LNHDA and CDR2 SQIVND (reference sequence). In DNA form, the CDR3 reads TGTGCCAGTAGAGGGACAGGGGACTATGGCTACACCTTC. As protein: CASRGTGDYGYTF. The whole variable domain, filled in from reference TRBV19 and TRBJ1-2, reads DGGITQSPKYLFRKEGQNVTLSCEQNLNHDAMYWYRQDPGQGLRLIYYSQIVNDFQKGDIAEGYSVSREKKESFPLTVTSAQKNPTAFYLCASRGTGDYGYTFGSGTRLTVV.

This rearrangement joins TRBV30 to TRBJ2-5; D unresolved. Trimming shortened V by 0 bases and J by 0 bases, and 11 bases separated the two germline ends. CDR1 and CDR2 from the germline V gene are GTSNPN and SVGIG (reference sequence). CDR3 length: 15 amino acids. The CDR3 loop reads CAWSVFFTYQETQYF. The CDR3 DNA reads TGTGCCTGGAGTGTCTTCTTCACGTACCAAGAGACCCAGTACTTC.

Details on this clonotype: A much larger clone lies a single base off, so this may be a read error. The rearrangement joins TRBV18 to TRBJ1-6; 7 nucleotides agree with TRBD1. CDR3 length equals 13 residues. Germline V gene lookup returns CDR1 KGHSH and CDR2 LQKENI. The CDR3 sequence: CASSRGDSAAFQF. The CDR3 DNA reads TGTGCCAGCTCACGAGGGGACAGCGCTGCTTTTCAATTT.

By sample share, this clonotype is medium-sized. The rearrangement links TRBV12-3 or TRBV12-4 to TRBJ1-6; 10 nucleotides align to TRBD1. V shed 11 bases, J shed 8 bases, and the junction held 3 bases outside the gene matches. The CDR3 runs 12 residues. The CDR3 protein is CAGGTGDSPLHF. CDR3 nucleotide sequence: TGTGCCGGAGGGACAGGGGATTCACCCCTCCACTTT.